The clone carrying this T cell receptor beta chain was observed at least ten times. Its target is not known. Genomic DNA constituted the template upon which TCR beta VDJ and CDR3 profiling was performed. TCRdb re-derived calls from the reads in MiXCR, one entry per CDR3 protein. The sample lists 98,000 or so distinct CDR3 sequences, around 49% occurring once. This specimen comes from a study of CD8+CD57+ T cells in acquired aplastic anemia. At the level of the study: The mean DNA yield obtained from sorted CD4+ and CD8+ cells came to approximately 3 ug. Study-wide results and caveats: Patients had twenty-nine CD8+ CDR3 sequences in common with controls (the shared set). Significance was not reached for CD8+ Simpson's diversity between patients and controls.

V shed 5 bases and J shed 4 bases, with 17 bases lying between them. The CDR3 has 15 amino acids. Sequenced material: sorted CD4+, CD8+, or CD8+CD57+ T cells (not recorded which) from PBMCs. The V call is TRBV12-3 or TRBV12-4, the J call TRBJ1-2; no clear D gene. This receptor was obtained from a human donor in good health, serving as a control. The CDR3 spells CASSPDAGEGYGYTF. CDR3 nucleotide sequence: TGTGCCAGCAGTCCAGACGCCGGAGAGGGCTATGGCTACACCTTC.